The present TCR beta chain was sequenced within a study of blood T cell repertoires in COVID-19. The overall study: Acute and convalescent COVID-19 specimens originated in the United States, Italy and Spain. Nucleic acid was either cDNA or gDNA, and it came from T cells, B-cell-depleted T cells, or PBMCs.

Trimming removed 3 bases at V and 0 bases at J, with 18 bases between. Germline V lookup: CDR1 LGHDT, CDR2 YNNKEL (reference sequence). CDR3 length: 18 residues. As handled by the study authors: Amplification with reference gene primers provided the estimates of nucleated cell counts. Clones were sequenced by immunoSEQ multiplex PCR, and TCRdb holds only the in-frame ones, with some missing. The D gene and trimming were derived from the DNA, and the V and J assignments and clone size from that table. The table lists some 140,000 clones, around 83% of them singletons. Followed longitudinally, the Seattle patients had been enrolled during active infection.

The sample comprised peripheral blood. The chain combines TRBV3-1 (or the pseudogene TRBV3-2) with TRBJ1-3, with D possibly being TRBD1 (5 bases). The clonotype originates from a woman aged 55-69 years with COVID-19, enrolled during active disease. CDR3 region: CASSQAPGRALSGNTIYF. DNA of the CDR3: TGTGCCAGCAGCCAGGCCCCCGGCAGGGCCCTCTCTGGAAACACCATATATTTT.